The T cell receptor (beta chain) under discussion was sequenced for a study of shared clonotypes between healthy human individuals. Study-wide background: CD4 naive and memory got three plates each, CD8 naive two, CD8 memory one.

Trimming pared 0 bases from V and 2 bases from J, leaving 5 bases between. This CDR3 contains 14 residues. Germline V gene sequence: CDR1 SGHRS, CDR2 YFSETQ. On this clone itself: The antigen remains undetermined. The sample has other DNA sequences that encode this CDR3 too.

It was across several immunoSEQ plates that each subset's genomic DNA was evenly split. This table comes from immunoSEQ multiplex PCR, and its TCRdb copy is limited to in-frame clones, with some not included. The sample lists roughly 1.5 million clones, approximately 98% occurring once. Study-level points and caveats: A few donors had about 5% of their naive CD4 clonotypes in common. Despite large depth, sorted-subset datasets appeared incompletely sequenced.

The sequenced sample was naive CD4+ T cells sorted from blood. Specified subset: CD45RA+ positively selected. The source of this sequence is a man in his thirties or forties in good health. The chain couples TRBV5-1 to TRBJ2-2; D is ambiguous. CDR3 region: CASSLVLNTGELFF. The CDR3 DNA is TGCGCCAGCAGCTTGGTTCTCAACACCGGGGAGCTGTTTTTT.